These T cell receptor beta chains were read from a single sample in a study of blood T cell repertoires in COVID-19. Sequencing was performed with immunoSEQ multiplex PCR; in TCRdb, only in-frame clones are kept and a portion is missing. The sample gives about 170,000 clones, about 80% of which show up once; approximately 10% is in the top ten. Sequenced material: peripheral blood. These receptors were obtained from a man aged 70-80 years with active or convalescent COVID-19. Each CDR3 is given with its conserved first and last residue. D genes are given only for firm matches. A row's size may be missing; if present it is once, few, many or a size class.

J gene,D gene,clone size,V gene,CDR3 DNA,CDR3 protein
TRBJ1-2,TRBD1,NA,TRBV28,TGTGCCAGCAGTCCCCCGGTAGGACAGGCCTCCTATGGCTACACCTTC,CASSPPVGQASYGYTF
TRBJ2-5,NA,once,TRBV30,TGTGCCTGGAGTCAGGGGTTGGAGACCCAGTACTTC,CAWSQGLETQYF
TRBJ1-5,NA,many,TRBV7-8,TGTGCCAGCAGCTCTACAGGGTATAGCAATCAGCCCCAGCATTTT,CASSSTGYSNQPQHF
TRBJ1-3,NA,once,TRBV7-2,TGTGCCAGCAGCCGGGCGGGAGCGGGTTCGGCCGGAAACACCATATATTTT,CASSRAGAGSAGNTIYF
TRBJ1-1,TRBD1,NA,TRBV18,TGTGCCAGCTCACCTTCTAAAAACAGGGGGTCGAACACTGAAGCTTTCTTT,CASSPSKNRGSNTEAFF
TRBJ2-7,TRBD1,once,TRBV3-1/TRBV3-2,TGTGCCAGCAGCCAAAGATTGACAGGGAACGACCCCTACGAGCAGTACTTC,CASSQRLTGNDPYEQYF
TRBJ1-2,TRBD1,NA,TRBV13,TGTGCCAGCAGCTTCGGGACAGGGGCGCCCCAATATGGCTACACCTTC,CASSFGTGAPQYGYTF
TRBJ2-5,NA,NA,TRBV6-5,TGTGCCAGCAGTTACTCGGGACTTACTCAAGAGACCCAGTACTTC,CASSYSGLTQETQYF
TRBJ1-1,NA,NA,TRBV28,TGTGCCAGCAGCCCCCGGGGGAACACTGAAGCTTTCTTT,CASSPRGNTEAFF
TRBJ1-5,NA,NA,TRBV2,TGTGCCAGCAGCGGGGTTAATAGGAATCAGCCCCAGCATTTT,CASSGVNRNQPQHF
TRBJ1-4,TRBD1,once,TRBV5-5,TGTGCCAGCAGCGGAACCGGGACAGGGGCGGAAAAACTGTTTTTT,CASSGTGTGAEKLFF
TRBJ2-1,NA,few,TRBV6-5,TGTGCCAGCAGTTATGGCAGTGAGCAGTTCTTC,CASSYGSEQFF
TRBJ1-1,TRBD1,NA,TRBV30,TGTGCCTGGAGTCACACCGACAGGGCGGACACTGAAGCTTTCTTT,CAWSHTDRADTEAFF
TRBJ1-2,NA,NA,TRBV20-1,TGCAGTGCTCTCGGTCAAGAGTTTAGCACCTTC,CSALGQEFSTF
TRBJ1-1,NA,NA,TRBV6-2/TRBV6-3,TGTGCCAGCAGCCAGACAAGGAGGGACACTGAAGCTTTCTTT,CASSQTRRDTEAFF
TRBJ1-1,NA,NA,TRBV6-4,TGTGCCAGCAGTCGTGGACAGATAGGTATGGCTGAAGCTTTCTTT,CASSRGQIGMAEAFF
TRBJ2-3,TRBD1,NA,TRBV18,TGTGCCAGCTCACCGGACAGGGCGGGAGATACGCAGTATTTT,CASSPDRAGDTQYF
TRBJ1-2,NA,few,TRBV5-4,TGTGCCAGCAGCCTGGACAGAAACTATGGCTACACCTTC,CASSLDRNYGYTF
TRBJ1-5,NA,NA,TRBV11-3,TGTGCCAGCAGCCCCCCCCCGGTGAAGTATCAGCCCCAGCATTTT,CASSPPPVKYQPQHF
TRBJ1-5,NA,NA,TRBV6-5,TGTGCCAGCAGCGGGAATAGCAATCAGCCCCAGCATTTT,CASSGNSNQPQHF
TRBJ1-2,NA,NA,TRBV19,TGTGCCAGTAGTATAGTTGCAGGTCTGAACTATGGCTACACCTTC,CASSIVAGLNYGYTF
TRBJ2-3,NA,NA,TRBV10-2,TGCGCCAGCGTTGAATCATGGGGCCCCACAGATACGCAGTATTTT,CASVESWGPTDTQYF
TRBJ1-2,NA,NA,TRBV5-4,TGTGCCAGCAGCTTGTTTCAGGGTTCGTCATATGGCTACACCTTC,CASSLFQGSSYGYTF
TRBJ1-2,TRBD1,NA,TRBV27,TGTGCCAGCAGACCTTGGACAGGGGACTATGGCTACACCTTC,CASRPWTGDYGYTF
TRBJ2-1,TRBD2,NA,TRBV18,TGTGCCAGCTCACCGCGGACTAGCGGTTCCTACAATGAGCAGTTCTTC,CASSPRTSGSYNEQFF
TRBJ1-1,TRBD1,NA,TRBV6-2/TRBV6-3,TGTGCCAGCAGTTACCCCCTTGGCAGCAGGGGGCTCACTGAAGCTTTCTTT,CASSYPLGSRGLTEAFF
TRBJ2-7,TRBD1,few,TRBV7-9,TGTGCCAGCAGCCATAAGGACAGGGGGCTGTATGAGCAGTACTTC,CASSHKDRGLYEQYF
TRBJ1-1,NA,NA,TRBV14,TGTGCCAGCAGCCAAGAACGGGTTTTGAACACTGAAGCTTTCTTT,CASSQERVLNTEAFF
TRBJ2-7,TRBD2,once,TRBV5-1,TGCGCCAGCAGCCACGGGACTAGCGACTCCTACGAGCAGTACTTC,CASSHGTSDSYEQYF
TRBJ2-7,NA,NA,TRBV19,TGTGCCAGTACCATGAGTATAAACTCCTACGAGCAGTACTTC,CASTMSINSYEQYF
TRBJ1-1,NA,NA,TRBV27,TGTGCCAGCAGTTTAAGGGGCCTATACACTGAAGCTTTCTTT,CASSLRGLYTEAFF
TRBJ1-4,TRBD1,NA,TRBV7-2,TGTGCCAGCAGCTCCGACAGGGTTTATGAAAAACTGTTTTTT,CASSSDRVYEKLFF
TRBJ2-5,TRBD2,NA,TRBV3-1/TRBV3-2,TGTGCCAGCAGCCCCCGACTAGCGGGAGGCCAAGAGACCCAGTACTTC,CASSPRLAGGQETQYF
TRBJ2-7,TRBD2,NA,TRBV7-9,TGTGCCAGCAGCTTAGTGGGGACTAGCTCCTACGAGCAGTACTTC,CASSLVGTSSYEQYF
TRBJ1-2,NA,NA,TRBV6-1,TGTGCCAGCAGTGAATTTTACTCGACAGCGAGGAACACCTTC,CASSEFYSTARNTF
TRBJ1-2,TRBD1,NA,TRBV5-1,TGCGCCAGCAGCGTAACAGGGGGTGACTATGGCTACACCTTC,CASSVTGGDYGYTF
TRBJ2-3,NA,NA,TRBV7-3,TGTGCCAGCAGCCCACGACAAACTAGCACAGATACGCAGTATTTT,CASSPRQTSTDTQYF
TRBJ1-3,TRBD1,NA,TRBV5-1,TGCGCCAGCAGCTTGGGGGTAGGGGGCACTGGAAACACCATATATTTT,CASSLGVGGTGNTIYF
TRBJ1-1,NA,NA,TRBV29-1,TGCAGCGTTGGTGGGGGCTTGGCGAACACTGAAGCTTTCTTT,CSVGGGLANTEAFF
TRBJ2-2,NA,few,TRBV4-1,TGCGCCAGCAGCCCCACGGACAGCGCGAAGCTGTTTTTT,CASSPTDSAKLFF
TRBJ1-2,TRBD1,NA,TRBV12-3/TRBV12-4,TGTGCCAGCAGTCGTACAGGGGCGCGGGGCTACACCTTC,CASSRTGARGYTF
TRBJ1-1,NA,once,TRBV7-9,TGTGCCAGCAGCGCGCAGGGAGGGAACACTGAAGCTTTCTTT,CASSAQGGNTEAFF
TRBJ1-3,NA,few,TRBV30,TGTGCCTGGATCCGAGGCGGGGGCTACTCTGGAAACACCATATATTTT,CAWIRGGGYSGNTIYF
TRBJ2-1,NA,NA,TRBV9,TGTGCCAGCAGCGGAGGAGGAGGGGCGAACTACAATGAGCAGTTCTTC,CASSGGGGANYNEQFF
TRBJ1-3,NA,NA,TRBV3-1/TRBV3-2,TGTGCCAGTGGGGTGGGCAGGAACAGGGGAAACACCATATATTTT,CASGVGRNRGNTIYF